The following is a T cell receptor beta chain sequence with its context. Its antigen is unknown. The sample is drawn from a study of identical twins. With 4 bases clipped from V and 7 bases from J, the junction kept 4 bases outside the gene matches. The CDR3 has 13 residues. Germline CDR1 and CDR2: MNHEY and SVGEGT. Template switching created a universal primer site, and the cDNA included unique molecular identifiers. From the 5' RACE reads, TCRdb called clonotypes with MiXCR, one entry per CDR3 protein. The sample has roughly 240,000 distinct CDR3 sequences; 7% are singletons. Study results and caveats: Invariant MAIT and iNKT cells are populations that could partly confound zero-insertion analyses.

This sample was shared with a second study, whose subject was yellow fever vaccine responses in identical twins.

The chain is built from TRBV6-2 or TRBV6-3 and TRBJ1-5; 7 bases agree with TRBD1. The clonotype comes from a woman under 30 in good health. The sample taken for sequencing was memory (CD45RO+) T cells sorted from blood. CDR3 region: CASSWTGGQPQHF. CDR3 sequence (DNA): TGTGCCAGCAGTTGGACAGGAGGACAGCCCCAGCATTTT.